This TCR beta chain was sequenced in a study of T cell responses to AZD1222 COVID-19 vaccine. Between the trimmed V and J ends, which lost 0 bases and 6 bases, there was a span of 7 bases. This CDR3 spans 13 amino acids. CDR1 KGHDR and CDR2 SFDVKD come from the germline V gene. General study points: Repertoire sampling was restricted to post-peak T cell response timepoints. Spike-specific TCRs gained breadth and depth after people received two AZD1222 doses. Clonal diversity may have been underestimated in mostly white British donors.

As for this clone: The antigen is undetermined.

Assay used: immunoSEQ multiplex PCR; TCRdb lists only in-frame clones, some missing. The sample lists some 150,000 clones; more than 80% were seen once. The rearrangement links TRBV24-1 to TRBJ1-2; D is perhaps TRBD1 (5 bases). Material: peripheral blood, obtained on day 0 of MenACWY control vaccination. This sequence was found in an adult in good health. The CDR3 is CATSDLEGNGYTF. Here the CDR3 DNA reads TGTGCCACCAGTGATTTGGAGGGGAATGGCTACACCTTC.